Following are 12 T cell receptor beta chains from one sample sequenced in a study of shared T cell receptors in the human thymus (dated by TCRdb to the early 2020s). The library was produced with the immunoSEQ multiplex PCR assay. Drawn from immuneACCESS, this table holds only the in-frame rearrangements with V and J called that TCRdb kept. Clones are partly lost; checked studies trace under half to an unresolved V gene and leave the rest unexplained. The sample table holds about 710,000 clones, of which 70% to 90% were seen once. About 0.0094% of the sample lies in the top ten. These sequences were also reported in another study, on human thymus T cells.

Sequencing input: thymocytes. Receptors were obtained from a boy in the first two years of life with a congenital heart defect. Donor details come from another sample of the same person, matched by shared clones.

This chain links TRBV9 with TRBJ2-3, with 7 bases matching TRBD2. CDR1 and CDR2 (germline): SGDLS, YYNGEE. V lost 6 bases and J lost 2; bases outside the gene matches: 6. This CDR3 has 14 residues. CDR3 nucleotides: TGTGCCAGCAAAGGGAGGGCCACCACAGATACGCAGTATTTT. Its translation: CASKGRATTDTQYF.

The chain's CDR3 is CASSRDKGVTEAFF. The CDR3 DNA reads TGCGCCAGCAGTAGGGACAAGGGTGTGACTGAAGCTTTCTTT. The chain carries TRBV10-2 and TRBJ1-1, with D possibly matching TRBD1 (6 bases). Germline V lookup: CDR1 WSHSY, CDR2 SAAADI. V shed 5 bases and J shed 5 bases, with 15 bases lying between them. The CDR3 is 14 residues long.

V and J are TRBV20-1 and TRBJ2-5; D not certain. Trimming pared 2 bases from V and 4 bases from J, leaving 5 bases between. This CDR3 region has 11 residues. The germline V gene has CDR1 DFQATT and CDR2 SNEGSKA (reference sequence). For the CDR3, the DNA is TGCAGTGCTAGACGAGTAGAGACCCAGTACTTC. Translating it yields CSARRVETQYF.

The chain carries TRBV28 and TRBJ2-7, with TRBD2 as a possible D gene (6 bases). V lost 5 bases and J 1 base, leaving 18 bases between the germline ends. The CDR3 sequence is 16 residues long. Germline loops: CDR1 MDHEN, CDR2 SYDVKM. This CDR3 is CASSQHLRGRSYEQYF. CDR3 coding DNA: TGTGCCAGCAGTCAACATCTTCGGGGGAGGTCCTACGAGCAGTACTTC.

J is TRBJ1-5 and V is TRBV5-6, with a weak D call TRBD1 (6 bases). CDR3 length: 15 amino acids. The germline V gene encodes CDR1 SGHDT and CDR2 YYEEEE. V was shortened by 4 bases and J by 1 base, with 12 bases between the two germline ends. CDR3 nucleotide sequence: TGTGCCAGCAGCCTGGGGGGCCCGAGCAATCAGCCCCAGCATTTT. The encoded protein is CASSLGGPSNQPQHF.

This clone was detected only once. The chain uses TRBV7-2 and TRBJ2-2; TRBD2 matches at 7 bases. Germline CDR1 reads SGHTA; CDR2 reads FQGNSA. The CDR3 runs to 18 residues. V trimming: 5 bases; J trimming: 4 bases; junction bases outside the gene matches: 16. In nucleotides, the CDR3 is TGTGCCAGCAGCCCCGCTCGAAAGCAACTAGCGCGCACCGGGGAGCTGTTTTTT. Its protein is CASSPARKQLARTGELFF.

The rearrangement joins TRBV4-3 to TRBJ1-4; the D is unclear. The CDR3 is 17 residues long. Looked up from germline, CDR1 is LGHNA and CDR2 is YSLEER. V was trimmed by 0 bases and J by 4 bases, leaving 15 bases between them. The CDR3 bases are TGCGCCAGCAGCCAAGACCTAAGGAGGGCCCATAATGAAAAACTGTTTTTT. It is translated as CASSQDLRRAHNEKLFF.

The chain combines TRBV28 with TRBJ1-3, with D possibly being TRBD1 (6 bases). Trimming cost V 5 bases and J 3 bases, with 20 bases left between them. Germline V gene data show CDR1 as MDHEN and CDR2 as SYDVKM. This CDR3 contains 17 residues. CDR3 sequence: CASSQDQNRDLGNTIYF. The CDR3 DNA follows: TGTGCCAGCAGTCAGGACCAAAACAGGGACCTTGGAAACACCATATATTTT.

The V gene is TRBV6-1, the J gene TRBJ2-7; 7 nucleotides agree with TRBD1. Trimming at V came to 1 base and at J to 7 bases, leaving 13 bases not matched to a gene. The germline CDR1 and CDR2 sequences are MNHNS and SASEGT. The length of the CDR3 is 16 residues. CDR3 region: CASSEERRQGIWEQYF. CDR3 sequence (DNA): TGTGCCAGCAGTGAAGAGAGGAGACAGGGAATTTGGGAGCAGTACTTC.

The chain recombines TRBV27 with TRBJ1-5, with TRBD1 identical over 9 bases. The CDR3 has 14 residues. Per the germline V gene, CDR1 is MNHEY and CDR2 is SMNVEV (reference sequence). Unmatched junction bases numbered 7, after V lost 3 bases and J lost 10 bases. The CDR3 loop is CASSFSDRGGPQHF. CDR3 DNA sequence: TGTGCCAGCAGTTTCTCGGACAGGGGAGGACCCCAGCATTTT.

The rearrangement links TRBV5-3 to TRBJ1-2, with TRBD1 identical over 8 bases. TRBV5-3 counts as an open reading frame of uncertain function. V was pared by 0 bases and J by 4 bases, with 11 bases of the junction left unmatched. The CDR3 has 17 amino acids. CDR3 sequence reads: CARSLGDRRFTFYGYTF. In nucleotides, the CDR3 is TGTGCCAGAAGCTTGGGGGACAGGCGGTTTACTTTCTATGGCTACACCTTC.

This clone showed up just a few times. This chain uses TRBV16 with TRBJ1-1; D is possibly TRBD1 (5 bases). Germline V gene data show CDR1 as KGHSY and CDR2 as FQNENV. The length of the CDR3 is 15 residues. The ends were cut back, 0 bases at V and 0 bases at J, with 8 bases in the middle. The DNA for the CDR3 is TGTGCCAGCAGCCAATCTTGGGGGGTGAACACTGAAGCTTTCTTT. Amino acids: CASSQSWGVNTEAFF.